This T cell receptor (beta chain) was profiled in a study of cytomegalovirus exposure and HLA in healthy donors. Study in general: Prior work identified 95 million to 120 million unique TCR beta sequences in 190 million or so T cells.

V dropped 4 bases and J dropped 2 bases, with 10 bases sitting between them. This CDR3 has 14 residues. Per the germline V gene, CDR1 is SGHDN and CDR2 is FVKESK. PCR primers comprised 60 Vbeta and 13 Jbeta primers. Assay used: immunoSEQ multiplex PCR; TCRdb lists only in-frame clones, some missing. The sample contains around 170,000 clones, approximately 84% of which appear only once. Overall study results and limits: Exclusion as indistinguishable affected some V segments, including TRBV6-2 and TRBV6-3.

While unrecorded immune exposures were likely, the donors were nominally healthy when sampled. To note about this clone: The target antigen is unknown.

The clonotype was recovered from a woman in her thirties or forties in good health and CMV-seropositive. The specimen sequenced was PBMCs. The V and J genes are TRBV14 and TRBJ2-3; D is possibly TRBD2 (6 bases). CDR3 amino acids: CASSLWGDTDTQYF. For the CDR3, the DNA is TGTGCCAGCAGCCTGTGGGGGGACACAGATACGCAGTATTTT.